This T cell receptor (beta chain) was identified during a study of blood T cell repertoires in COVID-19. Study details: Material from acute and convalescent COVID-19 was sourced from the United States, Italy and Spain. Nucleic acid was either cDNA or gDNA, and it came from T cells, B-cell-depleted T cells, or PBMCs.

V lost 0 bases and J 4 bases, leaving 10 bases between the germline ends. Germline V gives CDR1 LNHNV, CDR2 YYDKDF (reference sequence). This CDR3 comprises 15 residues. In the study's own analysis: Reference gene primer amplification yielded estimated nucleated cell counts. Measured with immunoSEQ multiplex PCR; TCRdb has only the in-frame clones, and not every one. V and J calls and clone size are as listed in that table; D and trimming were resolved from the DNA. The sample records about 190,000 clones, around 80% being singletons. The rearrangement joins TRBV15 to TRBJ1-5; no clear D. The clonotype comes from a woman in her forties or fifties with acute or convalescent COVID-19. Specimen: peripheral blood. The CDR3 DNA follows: TGTGCCACCAGCAGAGACTTCGTGAGGAATCAGCCCCAGCATTTT. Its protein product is CATSRDFVRNQPQHF.